This is a list of T cell receptor beta chains from one sample in a study of radiation and T cells in renal cell carcinoma. TCRdb's table, derived via immunoSEQ multiplex PCR, lists solely in-frame clones and lacks some. This sample has 100,000 to 150,000 clones, with 81% found just once. The sample was blood, taken from a patient whose treatment included radiotherapy and nephrectomy. These receptors originate from a man over 45 with renal cell carcinoma. Both conserved end residues are part of each CDR3.

cdr3_aa: CASSRDRENIQYF
v_call: TRBV4-3
j_call: TRBJ2-4

cdr3_aa: CASSYGTGAGPGELFF
v_call: TRBV6-5
j_call: TRBJ2-2

cdr3_aa: CASSLGSKNIQYF
v_call: TRBV5-1
j_call: TRBJ2-4

cdr3_aa: CASSLAGVGAPYEQYF
v_call: TRBV5-8
j_call: TRBJ2-7

cdr3_aa: CASTTGAGEKLFF
v_call: TRBV19
j_call: TRBJ1-4

cdr3_aa: CASSSQGGREQFF
v_call: TRBV7-7
j_call: TRBJ2-1

cdr3_aa: CASSSSGISTDTQYF
v_call: TRBV2
j_call: TRBJ2-3

cdr3_aa: CASSSGWRQPQHF
v_call: TRBV6-5
j_call: TRBJ1-5

cdr3_aa: CASSGRGDTQYF
v_call: TRBV2
j_call: TRBJ2-3

cdr3_aa: CAWRLSRRTGGCTF
v_call: TRBV30
j_call: TRBJ1-2

cdr3_aa: CASGLYGGGDQPQHF
v_call: TRBV12-5
j_call: TRBJ1-5

cdr3_aa: CASGRGPGANEKLFF
v_call: TRBV5-1
j_call: TRBJ1-4

cdr3_aa: CASSLRGDNEKLFF
v_call: TRBV7-8
j_call: TRBJ1-4

cdr3_aa: CASSLLGLAGGEQFF
v_call: TRBV27
j_call: TRBJ2-1

cdr3_aa: CASSAGPTWDKNIQYF
v_call: TRBV27
j_call: TRBJ2-4

cdr3_aa: CASSQDPSGGGGEQFF
v_call: TRBV4-2
j_call: TRBJ2-1

cdr3_aa: CASRDTGGTEAFF
v_call: TRBV27
j_call: TRBJ1-1

cdr3_aa: CASNTLGAAEQFF
v_call: TRBV18
j_call: TRBJ2-1

cdr3_aa: CASSLGGTQETQYF
v_call: TRBV5-1
j_call: TRBJ2-5

cdr3_aa: CASSLPGQGVIGTEAFF
v_call: TRBV5-4
j_call: TRBJ1-1

cdr3_aa: CASSISPGTDFSYEQYF
v_call: TRBV19
j_call: TRBJ2-7

cdr3_aa: CASSPRTGDTGELFF
v_call: TRBV6-1
j_call: TRBJ2-2

cdr3_aa: CASSQGQRLEETQYF
v_call: TRBV4-2
j_call: TRBJ2-5

cdr3_aa: CASSSGSGGPTETQYF
v_call: TRBV9
j_call: TRBJ2-5

cdr3_aa: CASSFTPIKASTDTQYF
v_call: TRBV5-1
j_call: TRBJ2-3

cdr3_aa: CASSLGLAGGLSSYEQYF
v_call: TRBV7-9
j_call: TRBJ2-7

cdr3_aa: CASRAQRRPQPQHF
v_call: TRBV10-1
j_call: TRBJ1-5

cdr3_aa: CASTKGRLPYNEQFF
v_call: TRBV6-6
j_call: TRBJ2-1